This paragraph reports one T cell receptor beta chain. The data belong to a study of blood T cells in healthy people across ages. Sample-barcoded 5' priming and a J-beta primer mix drove a second PCR of roughly 7 to 11 cycles. TCRdb reanalysed the 5' RACE reads using MiXCR and keeps one entry per CDR3 protein. The sample holds 850,000 to 1,000,000 distinct CDR3 sequences, 45% to 60% seen once. The CDR3 runs 17 residues. CDR1 is DFQATT, CDR2 SNEGSKA, per germline (reference sequence). The junction had 13 bases not matched to a gene; V was cut back by 1 base and J by 2 bases. This rearrangement joins TRBV20-1 to TRBJ2-5; TRBD2 matches at 7 bases. The sequenced material came from blood. The origin of this receptor is a woman in her fifties or sixties in good health. CDR3 protein: CSARALGRAGIQETQYF. CDR3 DNA: TGCAGTGCTAGAGCCTTAGGGCGAGCGGGGATTCAAGAGACCCAGTACTTC.